Each of the 27 T cell receptor beta chains below was sequenced from the same sample in a study of T-cell reconstitution after alpha-beta-depleted transplantation in children. During its preparation, the TCRbeta library received unique molecular identifiers. TCRdb independently ran MiXCR on the PCR reads; one entry per CDR3 protein. The data contain 350,000 to 400,000 distinct CDR3 sequences, about a fifth of them singletons. The sequencing used PBMCs from the stem cell graft donor, collected from the stem cell graft. These receptors originate from a human donor who donated a stem cell graft to a child with acute myeloid leukemia.

This clonotype was found a few times. The genes are TRBV20-1 and TRBJ2-7; 9 nucleotides line up with TRBD2. This CDR3 spans 14 amino acids. Trimming took 6 bases from V and 7 from J; bases not matched to a gene: 13. CDR1 and CDR2 (germline): DFQATT, SNEGSKA (reference sequence). The chain's CDR3 is CSAAAGGRATEQYF. The CDR3 nucleotides read TGCAGTGCCGCCGCGGGGGGGAGGGCCACGGAGCAGTACTTC.

The chain joins TRBV7-6 to TRBJ2-5; no reliable D call. Germline V gene lookup returns CDR1 SGHVS and CDR2 FNYEAQ. V was cut by 1 base and J by 4 bases, with 13 bases left in between. This CDR3 has 15 amino acids. CDR3 protein: CASSLVPALIETQYF. For the CDR3, the DNA is TGTGCCAGCAGCTTAGTGCCAGCTCTAATAGAGACCCAGTACTTC. Drawing the rest from reference TRBV7-6 and TRBJ2-5, the complete variable domain is GAGVSQSPRYKVTKRGQDVALRCDPISGHVSLYWYRQALGQGPEFLTYFNYEAQQDKSGLPNDRFSAERPEGSISTLTIQRTEQRDSAMYRCASSLVPALIETQYFGPGTRLLVL.

This clonotype turned up a few times. This chain connects TRBV6-1 to TRBJ1-2, with D possibly being TRBD1 (5 bases). The germline CDR1 and CDR2 sequences are MNHNS and SASEGT. CDR3 length: 16 amino acids. The V gene lost 9 bases and the J gene lost 2 bases, with 22 bases spanning the gap. The DNA of the CDR3 is TGTGCCAGTAAGACAGCTTTAGGAATCCCAAACTATGGCTACACCTTC. Protein product: CASKTALGIPNYGYTF.

This chain links TRBV12-3 or TRBV12-4 with TRBJ2-4; 8 positions match TRBD2. The CDR3 is 16 residues long. With V trimmed by 3 bases and J by 6 bases, 10 bases remained unmatched. CDR3 sequence reads: CASSFLSGGGGNIQYF. CDR3 bases: TGTGCCAGCAGTTTCCTCAGCGGGGGAGGAGGAAACATTCAGTACTTC.

In its sample, this clonotype was seen many times. The gene calls are TRBV6-5 and TRBJ1-1, with no clear D. V lost 6 bases, J lost 0 bases, and 5 bases lay in between. This CDR3 spans 12 amino acids. Germline V lookup: CDR1 MNHEY, CDR2 SVGAGI. The CDR3 is CASRKLNTEAFF. CDR3 nucleotide sequence: TGTGCCAGCAGAAAACTGAACACTGAAGCTTTCTTT.

This clonotype has at least ten counts. The V call is TRBV20-1, the J call TRBJ2-3; 7 positions agree with TRBD2. The germline V gene encodes CDR1 DFQATT and CDR2 SNEGSKA (reference sequence). The CDR3 covers 14 residues. With V trimmed by 2 bases and J by 3 bases, 5 bases remained unmatched. The CDR3 DNA reads TGCAGTGCTAGACCGGGAGGTGGGACAGATACGCAGTATTTT. Translating gives CSARPGGGTDTQYF.

Regarding this clonotype: This may arise from a read error, as a much more abundant clone is one base away. The chain is built from TRBV20-1 and TRBJ2-7; 11 bases map to TRBD1. The germline CDR1 and CDR2 sequences are DFQATT and SNEGSKA (reference sequence). The V segment lost 7 bases and the J segment 5 bases; nucleotides outside the gene matches: 10. CDR3 size: 14 residues. The CDR3 bases are TGCAGTGTCGTTGGGGGACAGGGGGTCCACGAGCAGTACTTC. This translates into CSVVGGQGVHEQYF.

This chain links TRBV29-1 with TRBJ2-7, with 8 bases that match TRBD2. The CDR3 is 13 amino acids. J was trimmed by 9 bases and V by 0 bases; bases with no gene match: 7. Looked up from germline, CDR1 is SQVTM and CDR2 is ANQGSEA. The CDR3 coding sequence is TGCAGCGTTGAAGAGAGCGGGAGAGCGGCGCAGTACTTC. Protein product: CSVEESGRAAQYF.

This clonotype was recorded at least ten times. This rearrangement joins TRBV27 to TRBJ2-7; TRBD2 aligns across 10 bases. Germline loops: CDR1 MNHEY, CDR2 SMNVEV (reference sequence). Losses at the gene ends were 2 bases for V and 2 bases for J; bases not matched to a gene: 3. The CDR3 covers 15 residues. CDR3 sequence: CASSLGLAVTYEQYF. CDR3 in DNA: TGTGCCAGCAGTTTAGGACTAGCGGTTACCTACGAGCAGTACTTC.

This clonotype came up a few times. V and J are TRBV14 and TRBJ1-1, with 7 bases aligning to TRBD1. Germline V gives CDR1 SGHDN, CDR2 FVKESK. CDR3 length: 12 amino acids. V trimming: 3 bases; J trimming: 8 bases; junction bases outside the gene matches: 3. The CDR3 DNA is TGTGCCAGCAGCCAGACAGGGATAGAAGCTTTCTTT. Translated, it gives CASSQTGIEAFF.

Only a few counts were recorded for this clonotype. The chain uses TRBV12-3 or TRBV12-4 and TRBJ2-2; tentatively, D is TRBD2 (6 bases). The CDR3 consists of 14 residues. The germline V and J ends were trimmed by 7 bases and 5 bases, with 14 bases remaining between them. CDR3 sequence reads: CASTPIGGTGELFF. CDR3 DNA: TGTGCCAGCACCCCCATCGGGGGAACCGGGGAGCTGTTTTTT.

The gene calls are TRBV7-9 and TRBJ2-2; 7 bases are shared with TRBD1. V shed 5 bases and J 7 bases; nucleotides not matched to a gene: 10. The germline gives CDR1 SEHNR, CDR2 FQNEAQ (reference sequence). CDR3 length: 15 amino acids. This chain's CDR3 is CASSRVTGDSGELFF. CDR3 DNA sequence: TGTGCCAGCAGCCGCGTCACAGGGGACAGCGGGGAGCTGTTTTTT.

This clonotype was detected a few times. This sequence joins TRBV12-3 or TRBV12-4 and TRBJ1-1, with D unresolved. The length of the CDR3 is 13 residues. The V end was cut by 2 bases, the J end by 9 bases, with 13 bases between. CDR3 sequence (DNA): TGTGCCAGCAGTTTATCCCAATGGGCAAAAGCTTTCTTT. It translates to CASSLSQWAKAFF.

The chain joins TRBV24-1 to TRBJ2-7; the D is unclear. Trimming left V 5 bases short and J 5 bases short, with 18 bases between. The CDR3 extends over 15 amino acids. From germline, CDR1 is KGHDR and CDR2 SFDVKD. The CDR3 protein is CATSAYRTIENEQYF. The CDR3 nucleotides are TGTGCCACCAGTGCCTACCGGACCATCGAGAACGAGCAGTACTTC.

The CDR3 nucleotides are TGTGCCAGCAGTGAAGGGGGCGTCTCCTACGAGCAGTACTTC. Translated: CASSEGGVSYEQYF. This chain joins TRBV25-1 and TRBJ2-7, with TRBD1 as a possible D gene (6 bases). Between the trimmed V and J ends, which lost 2 bases and 0 bases, there was a span of 8 bases. The germline V gene has CDR1 MGHDK and CDR2 SYGVNS. This CDR3 is 14 amino acids long.

The chain recombines TRBV24-1 with TRBJ2-3; 8 bases align to TRBD2. V shed 4 bases, J shed 0 bases, and the junction held 5 bases outside the gene matches. There are 16 residues in the CDR3. CDR1 and CDR2 from the germline V gene are KGHDR and SFDVKD. CDR3 in DNA: TGTGCCACCAGTGACATTAGCGGGACTAGCACAGATACGCAGTATTTT. It specifies CATSDISGTSTDTQYF.

About this clonotype itself: Since a much larger clone is just one base distant, this may be a read error. The rearrangement links TRBV12-3 or TRBV12-4 to TRBJ2-1; D remains ambiguous. The V gene lost 2 bases and the J gene lost 9 bases, with 2 bases spanning the gap. The CDR3 sequence is 10 residues long. The CDR3 DNA sequence: TGTGCCAGCAGTTTAATTGAGCAGTTCTTC. Translation gives CASSLIEQFF.

This clonotype has more than one count but fewer than ten. This chain connects TRBV5-1 to TRBJ2-3, with D perhaps matching TRBD1 (6 bases). Germline CDR1 is SGHRS and CDR2 is YFSETQ. Trimming took off 3 bases at V and 4 bases at J, with 15 bases between the two ends. CDR3 length: 15 residues. The CDR3 region has the DNA TGCGCCAGCAGCTACAGGGACCCTAAGGCAGATACGCAGTATTTT. It specifies CASSYRDPKADTQYF.

The chain combines TRBV12-3 or TRBV12-4 with TRBJ1-2; 7 bases map to TRBD1. This CDR3 has 15 residues. Trimming at V came to 5 bases and at J to 2 bases, leaving 8 bases not matched to a gene. The DNA for the CDR3 is TGTGCCAGCAGTCTCCGGACAGGAATCAACTATGGCTACACCTTC. Amino acids: CASSLRTGINYGYTF.

The chain has TRBV10-3 and TRBJ2-1, with 8 positions matching TRBD2. After removal of 3 bases from V and 7 bases from J, the junction contained 5 bases not matched to a gene. The CDR3 is made up of 14 amino acids. Looked up from germline, CDR1 is ENHRY and CDR2 is SYGVKD. Here the CDR3 reads CAISDPAGENEQFF. CDR3 nucleotide sequence: TGTGCCATCAGTGATCCAGCGGGAGAGAATGAGCAGTTCTTC.

This chain uses TRBV6-6 with TRBJ1-6, with no clear D. Per germline, CDR1 MNHNY and CDR2 SVGAGI (reference sequence). V was trimmed by 2 bases and J by 10 bases, leaving 9 bases between them. CDR3 size: 13 residues. The CDR3 region has the DNA TGTGCCAGCAGTTACGGAGAGGCCTCACCCCTCCACTTT. This sequence encodes CASSYGEASPLHF.

This clonotype was observed a few times. The rearrangement joins TRBV30 to TRBJ1-1; TRBD1 might be the D (5 bases). The V and J ends lost 3 bases and 3 bases respectively, with 8 bases between them. Looked up from germline, CDR1 is GTSNPN and CDR2 is SVGIG (reference sequence). This CDR3 comprises 12 residues. Here the CDR3 reads CAWRRRDTEAFF. The DNA for the CDR3 is TGTGCCTGGAGGCGCAGGGACACTGAAGCTTTCTTT.

Many counts were recorded for this clonotype. The chain employs TRBV29-1 and TRBJ2-7; 9 positions match TRBD1. In germline, CDR1 is SQVTM, CDR2 ANQGSEA. The CDR3 has 15 residues. V shed 6 bases and J 2 bases; nucleotides not matched to a gene: 11. CDR3 coding DNA: TGCAGCGTCGGTACGTTGGGACAGGGAGCCTACGAGCAGTACTTC. This translates into CSVGTLGQGAYEQYF.

This clonotype was seen at least ten times. The rearrangement joins TRBV5-6 to TRBJ2-1; no clear D gene. Germline V gene lookup returns CDR1 SGHDT and CDR2 YYEEEE. The germline V and J ends were trimmed by 2 bases and 9 bases, with 6 bases remaining between them. The CDR3 consists of 11 residues. The CDR3 nucleotides are TGTGCCAGCAGCTTAAGGCGTGAGCAGTTCTTC. This encodes CASSLRREQFF.

The sample holds a few counts of this clonotype. The chain couples TRBV4-3 to TRBJ2-3; D might be TRBD1 (5 bases). CDR1 LGHNA and CDR2 YSLEER come from the germline V gene. The CDR3 totals 17 residues. V lost 0 bases and J 0 bases, leaving 13 bases between the germline ends. The DNA for the CDR3 is TGCGCCAGCAGCCAAGAGCAGGGCACAGGTAGCACAGATACGCAGTATTTT. It is translated as CASSQEQGTGSTDTQYF.

This clonotype was recorded many times. The CDR3 region has the DNA TGCAGTGCTAGACAGAGCGGGAGGAACGAGCAGTACTTC. Encoded protein: CSARQSGRNEQYF. This chain links TRBV20-1 with TRBJ2-7; 9 nucleotides agree with TRBD2. This CDR3 has 13 residues. V lost 2 bases, J lost 5 bases, and 4 bases stayed unmatched. The V gene's germline CDR1 is DFQATT and CDR2 SNEGSKA (reference sequence).

The sample holds many counts of this clonotype. The CDR3 reads CASSSVPSATGELFF. As DNA, the CDR3 is TGTGCCAGCAGTTCAGTTCCATCTGCCACCGGGGAGCTGTTTTTT. This chain joins TRBV12-3 or TRBV12-4 and TRBJ2-2, with D hard to call. Trimming removed 4 bases from V and 4 bases from J, with 13 bases in between. This CDR3 has 15 residues.